This T cell receptor beta chain was sequenced in a study of beta chain features in type 1 diabetes (dated by TCRdb to 2016 to 2019). General notes on the study: Patients and healthy donors did not differ in mean age, gender distribution, total cell number or subset yield. Naive and central memory subsets were obtained from all 30 or so donors, but regulatory and stem cell-like memory subsets were isolated from only 8 patients and roughly eight healthy donors. A total of roughly 98,000,000 sorted cells were examined across all samples, and a strong correlation was observed between cell number per subset and RNA yield. In the study, recently diagnosed type 1 diabetes patients and matched healthy donors were compared on the TCRB repertoires of their sorted circulating CD4+ T cell subsets.

From each donor, a single peripheral blood sample of 90 to 150 mL on average was drawn into heparinised tubes. Naive, central memory, regulatory and stem cell-like memory CD4+ T cells were sorted on a BD FACSAria II using a panel including CD45RO, CCR7, CD25, CD127, CD95 and CD27. Every sorted population had a purity above 95%. PBMCs were separated immediately by Lymphoprep density gradient centrifugation and were stained directly, without being cultured. So that batch effects would be minimized, each experiment stained and sorted samples in pairs, pairing one healthy donor with one patient. The High Capacity cDNA Reverse Transcription Kit was used to reverse transcribe all of the isolated RNA, meaning that expressed TCRB transcripts were what got sequenced. Naive, central memory and regulatory T cell samples underwent deep immunoSEQ sequencing, averaging around 3.9 million total reads per sample. Sorted cells were lysed in RLT buffer and RNA was extracted with DNase-treated RNeasy Micro or Mini kits, depending on cell number. To prevent cross-contamination, each cell subset was processed individually, whereas patient and healthy donor samples were processed jointly. The immunoSEQ multiplex PCR was used to amplify TCRB sequences from cDNA, generating 87-bp fragments that spanned the CDR3 region. The amplicons were sequenced using the Illumina HiSeq platform. Processing in the source paper ran as follows. PCR bias was corrected computationally using synthetic template baselines, and reads within Hamming distance 2 were collapsed, with unmergeable singletons discarded. Reads were aligned against IMGT so that V, D and J genes, CDR3 length and insertions or deletions at six rearrangement sites could be assigned. Clonotype counts were normalized to sorted cell number within each subset before computing true diversity and Gini coefficients with the tcR R package. The overlap coefficient, calculated on TCRB nucleotide sequences, was used to measure repertoire sharing. Out-of-frame TCRB sequences from naive cells were analyzed as a proxy for the pre-selection repertoire. The immuneACCESS repertoire file appears here via TCRdb, limited to in-frame rearrangements. These files lack a portion of the clones; in checked studies, under half of the deficit traces to unresolved V genes, and the cause of the others is not known. V, J and clone size are taken as reported in that table, and D and trimming were inferred from the DNA itself. The sample table lists hundreds of thousands of clones, over 11% of them with a count of one. More than 0.015% of the sample goes to the ten largest clones.

V sheds 0 bases and J sheds 6 bases, leaving 13 bases between their ends. Measured from the cysteine to the phenylalanine, the CDR3 is 15 residues long. The kept DNA is CDR3 alone, 45 bases in frame from the first base. Based on the germline V gene, the CDR1 and CDR2 sequences are LGHNA and YNFKEQ. Results the study describes overall, beyond this receptor: Because cDNA was sequenced instead of genomic DNA, highly expressing activated cells could be over-represented, though the groups showed no difference in activation or CD3 levels. Because the HLA sub-analyses included only small numbers of individuals, any influence of HLA type on TCRB rearrangement was left unresolved. Shorter templates might be favored by PCR, yet because patient and control samples were amplified and corrected together, any such skew would affect both groups equally. Patients with type 1 diabetes made fewer insertions and deleted more nucleotides at VDJ recombination sites, implying thymic rearrangement abnormalities. Naive, central memory and regulatory TCRB repertoires appeared to be more alike among patients than among healthy donors. Type 1 diabetes patients showed a moderate but significant shortening of TCRB CDR3 length in all four CD4+ subsets.

A note on this clone: The target of this receptor is not known. No per-base quality is available; no much larger clone lies one base away.

This chain is built from TRBV4-2 and TRBJ2-3, and the D gene may be TRBD1, 6 bases matching. The sequenced sample consisted of naive CD4+ T cells from blood. This sample's cell subset or site label indicates: true naive CD4+ T cells. The sequence was collected from a man aged 25 to 40 with type 1 diabetes. At the DNA level, the sequence is TGTGCCAGCAGCCAAGACAGGGGTGGTAGGGATACGCAGTATTTT. It codes for CASSQDRGGRDTQYF.